This is a list of T cell receptor beta chains from one sample in a study of shared clonotypes between healthy human individuals. Produced via immunoSEQ multiplex PCR; TCRdb's table is partial and in-frame only. The table has 550,000 to 750,000 clones, 92% seen once; the top ten hold 24%. Sample: naive CD8+ T cells sorted from blood. These receptors were collected from a man aged 25-40 years in good health. The CDR3 runs from the conserved cysteine through the conserved F or W. A D gene is named only where the DNA matches it firmly. For some rows the clone size is stated as once, few or many, or as a class when expanded; others skip it.

V	D	size	length	J	CDR3	DNA
TRBV2	.	.	10	TRBJ1-2	CASRGAGYTF	TGTGCCAGCAGGGGCGCTGGCTACACCTTC
TRBV2	.	.	11	TRBJ2-1	CASSALNEQFF	TGTGCCAGCAGTGCCCTCAATGAGCAGTTCTTC
TRBV6-1	.	.	14	TRBJ2-3	CASSEGRATDTQYF	TGTGCCAGCAGTGAAGGGCGTGCCACAGATACGCAGTATTTT
TRBV6-6	.	.	13	TRBJ1-1	CASSKTLNTEAFF	TGTGCCAGCAGTAAAACACTAAACACTGAAGCTTTCTTT
TRBV9	TRBD1	.	17	TRBJ2-1	CASSVPAGTGNFNEQFF	TGTGCCAGCAGCGTACCCGCCGGGACAGGAAATTTCAATGAGCAGTTCTTC
TRBV29-1	.	.	13	TRBJ2-1	CSVVALSYNEQFF	TGCAGCGTTGTGGCCCTCTCCTACAATGAGCAGTTCTTC
TRBV7-9	.	.	15	TRBJ1-2	CASSPDTLMGYGYTF	TGTGCCAGCAGCCCCGACACTCTTATGGGCTATGGCTACACCTTC
TRBV6-5	.	.	15	TRBJ2-5	CASRMSGGRRETQYF	TGTGCCAGCCGGATGTCAGGGGGGCGGAGAGAGACCCAGTACTTC
TRBV6-5	TRBD1	.	14	TRBJ1-5	CASAGGPWPESQHF	TGTGCCAGCGCAGGGGGACCTTGGCCTGAGTCCCAGCATTTT
TRBV7-9	TRBD1	.	16	TRBJ2-2	CASSSQGDKTPGELFF	TGTGCCAGCAGCTCCCAGGGGGATAAGACACCCGGGGAGCTGTTTTTT
TRBV7-9	TRBD1	.	17	TRBJ1-1	CASSLSPGGVKSAEAFF	TGTGCCAGCAGCTTATCACCAGGGGGAGTTAAGTCGGCTGAAGCTTTCTTT
TRBV2	.	.	14	TRBJ1-5	CASSADSELEPQHF	TGTGCCAGCAGTGCGGACAGTGAGCTTGAGCCCCAGCATTTT
TRBV7-9	TRBD1	.	16	TRBJ2-7	CASSLISGQRAYEQYF	TGTGCCAGCAGCTTAATCTCGGGACAGCGAGCCTACGAGCAGTACTTC
TRBV30	.	.	12	TRBJ2-7	CAWSTLYYEQYF	TGTGCCTGGAGTACGCTTTACTACGAGCAGTACTTC
TRBV6-5	TRBD2	.	14	TRBJ2-1	CASRSGSSYNEQFF	TGTGCCAGCAGGAGCGGGAGTTCCTACAATGAGCAGTTCTTC
TRBV2	.	.	10	TRBJ1-1	CASLRAEAFF	TGTGCCAGCTTGAGGGCTGAAGCTTTCTTT
TRBV11-2	.	.	16	TRBJ1-2	CASSLVGTPQHHGYTF	TGTGCCAGCAGCTTAGTGGGGACACCTCAACACCATGGCTACACCTTC
TRBV11-2	.	.	16	TRBJ2-1	CASSFSWEPLPNEQFF	TGTGCCAGCAGCTTCTCGTGGGAGCCCTTGCCCAATGAGCAGTTCTTC
TRBV7-8	.	.	15	TRBJ2-1	CASSLGGGGANEQFF	TGTGCCAGCAGCTTAGGGGGTGGCGGGGCTAATGAGCAGTTCTTC
TRBV7-7	.	.	13	TRBJ2-3	CASSFESTDTQYF	TGTGCCAGCAGCTTCGAGAGCACAGATACGCAGTATTTT
TRBV19	.	.	13	TRBJ2-2	CASSIGTAGELFF	TGTGCCAGTAGTATCGGGACGGCGGGGGAGCTGTTTTTT
TRBV5-4	.	.	11	TRBJ2-1	CASSSSHEQFF	TGTGCCAGCAGCTCCTCTCATGAGCAGTTCTTC
TRBV19	.	.	18	TRBJ1-2	CASSMPPRQTGFGYGYTF	TGTGCCAGTAGTATGCCCCCCCGACAGACCGGGTTTGGCTATGGCTACACCTTC
TRBV5-6	.	many	13	TRBJ1-4	CASSTRLEEKLFF	TGTGCCAGCAGCACACGACTAGAAGAAAAACTGTTTTTT
TRBV5-6	TRBD1	.	15	TRBJ2-5	CASRPRQGDMETQYF	TGTGCCAGCAGACCCCGACAGGGTGATATGGAGACCCAGTACTTC
TRBV19	.	.	15	TRBJ2-5	CASSIGTGLRETQYF	TGTGCCAGTAGTATCGGAACAGGGCTAAGGGAGACCCAGTACTTC